The rows below give T cell receptor beta chains drawn from one sample of a study of CD8+ T cells in alopecia areata. The method was immunoSEQ multiplex PCR; TCRdb's version includes in-frame clones alone and lacks a portion of them. The table has roughly 150,000 clones, about 50% seen once. This specimen consisted of CD8+ T cells sorted from blood, obtained at week 0. Receptors were obtained from a human donor with alopecia areata. Each CDR3 is given with its conserved first and last residue. Part of the rows lack a size; the others show once, few, many or a class for expanded clones.

CDR3 length	clone size	V gene	J gene	CDR3 protein
15	NA	TRBV30	TRBJ1-2	CAWSVNPGQLYGYTF
14	NA	TRBV19	TRBJ1-6	CASSIKGGSVPLHF
15	NA	TRBV4-3	TRBJ2-7	CASSQDREGSYEQYF
11	NA	TRBV20-1	TRBJ1-2	CSARQGGGYTF
15	NA	TRBV5-6	TRBJ2-7	CASSRDRGSSYEQYF
11	few	TRBV20-1	TRBJ1-1	CSAVQGAVAFF
11	NA	TRBV27	TRBJ1-1	CASRQGFEAFF
14	NA	TRBV2	TRBJ1-6	CASSEPGSLSPLHF
15	once	TRBV2	TRBJ1-2	CASREGAGVPYGYTF
12	NA	TRBV5-1	TRBJ2-7	CASRDTAYEQYF
13	NA	TRBV19	TRBJ1-2	CASSISGAQGYTF
15	few	TRBV5-6	TRBJ1-5	CASSLSQGVVQPQHF
15	NA	TRBV7-2	TRBJ1-1	CASSLPLTGGTEAFF
12	NA	TRBV25-1	TRBJ2-3	CASRGTGDTQYF
12	few	TRBV5-1	TRBJ2-7	CASSRNSYEQYF
14	NA	TRBV4-3	TRBJ2-7	CASSQTGDIYEQYF
14	NA	TRBV29-1	TRBJ1-2	CSVVTGEANYGYTF
13	few	TRBV2	TRBJ2-7	CASREDRTYEQYF
11	few	TRBV12-5	TRBJ2-7	CASGPGHEQYF
16	NA	TRBV5-1	TRBJ2-5	CASHDRGAERKETQYF